These 7 T cell receptor beta chains were all obtained from the same sample, sequenced in a study of T cells after yellow fever vaccination. TCRdb fed the 5' RACE reads into MiXCR, producing one record per CDR3 protein. This sample carries 300,000 or so distinct CDR3 sequences, under 15% of them seen once, and the ten largest clones take 0.45% to 0.65%. Sequencing was performed on CD4+ T cells sorted from PBMCs, taken 45 days after the yellow fever booster vaccination. These receptors all stem from a man in his thirties or forties who received the YFV17D yellow fever vaccine.

This chain links TRBV4-3 with TRBJ2-5; D gene uncertain. Trimming removed 0 bases at V and 5 bases at J, with 13 bases between. The CDR3 consists of 15 residues. CDR1 and CDR2 (germline): LGHNA, YSLEER. The CDR3 DNA follows: TGCGCCAGCAGCCAAGAATATACGGGCAAGGAGACCCAGTACTTC. Amino acid sequence: CASSQEYTGKETQYF.

This clonotype occurred a few times. The chain uses TRBV7-9 and TRBJ1-4; D is undetermined. Deletions cut 5 bases from V and 5 bases from J, with 12 bases between. CDR1 and CDR2 (germline): SEHNR, FQNEAQ (reference sequence). CDR3 length: 14 residues. CDR3 in DNA: TGTGCCAGCAGCCGGGGATCTCTCAATGAAAAACTGTTTTTT. It encodes CASSRGSLNEKLFF. The full variable domain, completed using reference TRBV7-9 and TRBJ1-4, is DTGVSQNPRHKITKRGQNVTFRCDPISEHNRLYWYRQTLGQGPEFLTYFQNEAQLEKSRLLSDRFSAERPKGSFSTLEIQRTEQGDSAMYLCASSRGSLNEKLFFGSGTQLSVL.

This chain uses TRBV20-1 with TRBJ2-4, with D maybe TRBD2 (5 bases). Germline CDR1 DFQATT, CDR2 SNEGSKA (reference sequence). V lost 3 bases to trimming and J lost 8 bases, with 20 bases between them. The CDR3 runs 15 residues. CDR3 DNA sequence: TGCAGTGCTAGCATGGGAGAGGGCCAGGCTGACATTCAGTACTTC. Its translation: CSASMGEGQADIQYF.

The gene calls are TRBV7-9 and TRBJ2-2; TRBD2 agrees at 12 bases. The CDR3 is 16 amino acids. Trimming removed 4 bases from V and 5 bases from J; junction bases left unmatched: 5. Germline V gene data show CDR1 as SEHNR and CDR2 as FQNEAQ (reference sequence). CDR3: CASSSSGRAGTGELFF. The CDR3 coding sequence is TGTGCCAGCAGCTCTAGCGGGAGGGCCGGAACCGGGGAGCTGTTTTTT.

This clonotype has only a few counts. V gene TRBV27 combines with J gene TRBJ1-1, with D uncertain. In germline, CDR1 is MNHEY, CDR2 SMNVEV (reference sequence). Trimming stripped 2 bases from V and 4 bases from J, with 14 bases between. This CDR3 comprises 15 residues. CDR3 nucleotide sequence: TGTGCCAGCAGTTTAAGTCGGCAGGCGGGCACTGAAGCTTTCTTT. Protein sequence: CASSLSRQAGTEAFF.

This clonotype was seen a few times. This chain links TRBV2 with TRBJ2-1, with D unclear. Deletions cut 7 bases from V and 4 bases from J, with 11 bases between. The CDR3 sequence is 13 residues long. In germline, CDR1 is SNHLY, CDR2 FYNNEI. CDR3 nucleotides: TGTGCCAGCACCGGCAGTAGGTACAATGAGCAGTTCTTC. Encoded protein: CASTGSRYNEQFF.

There are a few counts of this clonotype. The rearrangement links TRBV29-1 to TRBJ1-1, with a possible D match to TRBD1 (5 bases). This CDR3 is built from 13 residues. Germline CDR1 is SQVTM and CDR2 is ANQGSEA. V lost 4 bases to trimming and J lost 4 bases, with 13 bases between them. Written as DNA, the CDR3 is TGCAGCGTTGCTCGGCAGGGCGGCACTGAAGCTTTCTTT. It is translated as CSVARQGGTEAFF.